The 2 T cell receptor beta chains listed next were all sequenced from one sample in a study of T cell responses to AZD1222 COVID-19 vaccine. The data were produced by immunoSEQ multiplex PCR, yet TCRdb's version contains in-frame clones alone and is incomplete. The table includes some 100,000 clones, roughly 91% detected once. The source was peripheral blood, collected on day 0 of AZD1222 vaccination. The receptor source for this set is an adult in good health.

This clone was detected a few times. This rearrangement joins TRBV4-1 to TRBJ1-3; D unresolved. The V gene lost 1 base and the J gene lost 1 base, with 8 bases spanning the gap. This CDR3 comprises 15 residues. Per the germline V gene, CDR1 is MGHRA and CDR2 is YSYEKL. DNA of the CDR3: TGCGCCAGCAGCCAAGTCACGGGGTCTGGAAACACCATATATTTT. Its protein is CASSQVTGSGNTIYF.

The chain uses TRBV10-3 and TRBJ1-3; TRBD1 is a possible D gene (6 bases). The length of the CDR3 is 16 residues. Germline values: CDR1 ENHRY, CDR2 SYGVKD. Trimming removed 6 bases from V and 2 bases from J, with 17 bases in between. The CDR3: CAISDPGGAAGNTIYF. In DNA form, the CDR3 reads TGTGCCATCAGCGACCCCGGGGGGGCGGCTGGAAACACCATATATTTT.